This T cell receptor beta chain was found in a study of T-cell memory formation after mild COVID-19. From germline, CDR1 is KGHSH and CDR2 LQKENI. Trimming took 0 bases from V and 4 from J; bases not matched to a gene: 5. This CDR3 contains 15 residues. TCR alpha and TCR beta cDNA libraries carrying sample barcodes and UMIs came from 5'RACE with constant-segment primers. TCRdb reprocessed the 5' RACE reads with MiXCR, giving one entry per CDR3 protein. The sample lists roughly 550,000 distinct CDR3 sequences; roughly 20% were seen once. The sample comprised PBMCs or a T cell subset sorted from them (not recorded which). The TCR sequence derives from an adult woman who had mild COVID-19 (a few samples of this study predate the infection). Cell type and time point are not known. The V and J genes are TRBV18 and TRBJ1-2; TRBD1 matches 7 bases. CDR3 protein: CASSPPSRGSYGYTF. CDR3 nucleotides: TGTGCCAGCTCACCACCGAGCAGGGGGTCCTATGGCTACACCTTC.